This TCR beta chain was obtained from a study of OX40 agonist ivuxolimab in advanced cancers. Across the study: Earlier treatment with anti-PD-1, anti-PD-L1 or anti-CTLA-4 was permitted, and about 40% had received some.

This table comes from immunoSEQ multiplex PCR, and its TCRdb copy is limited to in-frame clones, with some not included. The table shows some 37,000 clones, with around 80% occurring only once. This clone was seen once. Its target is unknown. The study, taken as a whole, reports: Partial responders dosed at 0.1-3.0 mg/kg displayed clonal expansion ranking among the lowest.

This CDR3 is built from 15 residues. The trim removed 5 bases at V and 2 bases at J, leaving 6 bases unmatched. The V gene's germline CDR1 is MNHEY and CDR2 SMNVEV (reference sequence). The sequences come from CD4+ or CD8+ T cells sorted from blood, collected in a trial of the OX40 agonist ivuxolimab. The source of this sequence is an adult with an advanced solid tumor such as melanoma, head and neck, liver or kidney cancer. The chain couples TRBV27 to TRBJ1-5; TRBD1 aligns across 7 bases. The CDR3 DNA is TGTGCCAGCAGTGCAGGGGGGGGTCGCAATCAGCCCCAGCATTTT. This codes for CASSAGGGRNQPQHF.